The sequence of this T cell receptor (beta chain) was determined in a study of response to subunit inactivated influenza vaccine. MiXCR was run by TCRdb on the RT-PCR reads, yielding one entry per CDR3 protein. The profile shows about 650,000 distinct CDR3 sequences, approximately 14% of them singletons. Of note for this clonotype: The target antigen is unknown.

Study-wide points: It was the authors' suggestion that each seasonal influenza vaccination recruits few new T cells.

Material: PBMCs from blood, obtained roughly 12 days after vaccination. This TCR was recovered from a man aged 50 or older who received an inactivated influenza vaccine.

The CDR3, as DNA: TGCAGTGCGACAAGGACAGGGATTGCCGGGGAGCTGTTTTTT. Protein: CSATRTGIAGELFF. The chain recombines TRBV20-1 with TRBJ2-2, with 8 bases aligning to TRBD1. The V gene end was trimmed by 6 bases and the J gene end by 6 bases; junction bases not matched to a gene: 9. Per germline, CDR1 DFQATT and CDR2 SNEGSKA (reference sequence). CDR3 length: 14 amino acids.